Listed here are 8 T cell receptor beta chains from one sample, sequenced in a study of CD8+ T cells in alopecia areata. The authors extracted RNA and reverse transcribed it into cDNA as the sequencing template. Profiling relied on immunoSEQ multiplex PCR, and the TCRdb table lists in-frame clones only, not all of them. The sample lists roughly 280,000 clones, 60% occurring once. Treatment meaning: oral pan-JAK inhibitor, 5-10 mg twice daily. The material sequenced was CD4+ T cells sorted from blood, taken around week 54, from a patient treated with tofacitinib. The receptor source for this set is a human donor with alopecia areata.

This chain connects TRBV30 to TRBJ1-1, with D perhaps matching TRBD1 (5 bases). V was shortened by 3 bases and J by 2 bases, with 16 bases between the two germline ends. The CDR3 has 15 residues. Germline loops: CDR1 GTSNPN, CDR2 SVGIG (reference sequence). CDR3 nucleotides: TGTGCCTGGAGCCCTCTGGGACCCCGTAACACTGAAGCTTTCTTT. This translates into CAWSPLGPRNTEAFF.

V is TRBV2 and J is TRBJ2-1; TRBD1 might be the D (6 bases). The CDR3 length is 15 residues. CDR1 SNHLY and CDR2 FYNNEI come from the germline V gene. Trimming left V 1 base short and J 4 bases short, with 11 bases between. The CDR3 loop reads CASSEEVGTYNEQFF. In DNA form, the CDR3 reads TGTGCCAGCAGTGAAGAGGTCGGGACATACAATGAGCAGTTCTTC. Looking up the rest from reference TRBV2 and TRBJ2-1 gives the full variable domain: EPEVTQTPSHQVTQMGQEVILRCVPISNHLYFYWYRQILGQKVEFLVSFYNNEISEKSEIFDDQFSVERPDGSNFTLKIRSTKLEDSAMYFCASSEEVGTYNEQFFGPGTRLTVL.

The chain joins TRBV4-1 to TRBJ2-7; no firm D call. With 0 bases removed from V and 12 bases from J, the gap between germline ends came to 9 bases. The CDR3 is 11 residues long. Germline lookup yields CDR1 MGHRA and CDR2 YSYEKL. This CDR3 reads CASSQDRPRYF. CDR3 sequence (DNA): TGCGCCAGCAGCCAAGATCGGCCTCGGTACTTC.

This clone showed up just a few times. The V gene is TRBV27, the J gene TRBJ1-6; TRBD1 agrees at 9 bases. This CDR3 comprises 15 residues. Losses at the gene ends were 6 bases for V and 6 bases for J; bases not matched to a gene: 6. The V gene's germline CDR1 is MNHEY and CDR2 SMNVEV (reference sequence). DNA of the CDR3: TGTGCCAGCAGGGCGGGGACAGGGTCTAATTCACCCCTCCACTTT. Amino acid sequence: CASRAGTGSNSPLHF.

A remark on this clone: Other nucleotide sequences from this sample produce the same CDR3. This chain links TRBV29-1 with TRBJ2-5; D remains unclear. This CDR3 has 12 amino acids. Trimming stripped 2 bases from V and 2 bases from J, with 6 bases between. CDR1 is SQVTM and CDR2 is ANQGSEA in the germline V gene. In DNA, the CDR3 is TGCAGCGTTGAACAGCGTCAAGAGACCCAGTACTTC. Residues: CSVEQRQETQYF.

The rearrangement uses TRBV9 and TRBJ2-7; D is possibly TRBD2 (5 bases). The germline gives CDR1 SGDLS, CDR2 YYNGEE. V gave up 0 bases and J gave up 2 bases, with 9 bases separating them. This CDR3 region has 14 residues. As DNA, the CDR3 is TGTGCCAGCAGCGTAGCTGTCGGGACCTACGAGCAGTACTTC. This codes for CASSVAVGTYEQYF.

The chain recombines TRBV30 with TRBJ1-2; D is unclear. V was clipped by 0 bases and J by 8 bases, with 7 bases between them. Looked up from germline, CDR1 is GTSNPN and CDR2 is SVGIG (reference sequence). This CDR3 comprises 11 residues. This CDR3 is CAWSVMTGYTF. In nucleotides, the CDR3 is TGTGCCTGGAGTGTGATGACAGGCTACACCTTC.

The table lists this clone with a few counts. CDR3 in amino acids: CASSRDRDGYTF. CDR3 DNA sequence: TGTGCCAGCAGTCGCGACAGGGATGGCTACACCTTC. The chain has TRBV4-2 and TRBJ1-2; 7 bases agree with TRBD1. Germline lookup yields CDR1 LGHNA and CDR2 YNFKEQ. Trimming removed 6 bases from V and 6 bases from J; junction bases left unmatched: 4. This CDR3 comprises 12 residues.